At least ten counts were recorded for the clone carrying this T cell receptor (beta chain). What it recognizes is unknown. The sequenced fragment ends 3 residues before the CDR3 boundary, so the rest is inferred from the germline J gene. The data were taken from a study of T cell clonality in common variable immunodeficiency. General study findings and limits: CVID subjects had higher TCRbeta clonality than healthy controls, most marked in about a third. Common variable immunodeficiency TCR beta sequences reportedly had fewer deletions and N-nucleotide insertions.

The method was immunoSEQ multiplex PCR; TCRdb's version includes in-frame clones alone and lacks a portion of them. The sample holds about 35,000 clones, and no clone turns up only once. The V and J ends lost 5 bases and 0 bases respectively, with 8 bases between them. Germline CDR1 LNHDA, CDR2 SQIVND (reference sequence). The CDR3 is made up of 14 amino acids. This receptor was identified in a person aged 18 to 75 in good health. Input material: peripheral blood mononuclear cells. V and J are TRBV19 and TRBJ2-4, with D tentatively TRBD2 (6 bases). Incomplete CDR3 DNA: TGTGCCAGTAGTGGGGACTTAGCCAAAAACATT. It translates to CASSGDLAKNI. The complete CDR3 reads CASSGDLAKNIQYF.